These 2 T cell receptor beta chains originate from one sample sequenced in a study of beta chain features in type 1 diabetes. The isolated RNA, all of it, was reverse transcribed, so expressed TCRB transcripts were what got sequenced. TCRdb keeps only in-frame clones here, not all; method: immunoSEQ multiplex PCR. The sample includes 900,000 or so clones, 15% to 20% seen only once; the top ten take about 0.025%. Sample: naive CD4+ T cells from blood. These receptor sequences come from a young woman in good health.

This clone was picked up a small number of times. The CDR3 is CASSPGTSGLTDTQYF. The CDR3 DNA sequence: TGTGCCAGCAGCCCAGGGACTAGCGGACTCACAGATACGCAGTATTTT. This chain links TRBV7-9 with TRBJ2-3; 11 positions match TRBD2. The CDR3 consists of 16 residues. The J segment lost 2 bases and the V segment lost 5 bases, leaving 6 bases of the junction unmatched. Germline loops: CDR1 SEHNR, CDR2 FQNEAQ (reference sequence).

The chain uses TRBV27 and TRBJ2-3; D is perhaps TRBD2 (5 bases). The CDR3 consists of 14 residues. The V gene's germline CDR1 is MNHEY and CDR2 SMNVEV (reference sequence). The V gene lost 7 bases and the J gene lost 6 bases, with 17 bases spanning the gap. The CDR3 sequence is CASTTKHTGDTQYF. CDR3 in DNA: TGTGCCAGCACGACAAAACACACGGGGGATACGCAGTATTTT.